This T cell receptor (beta chain) was observed in a study of T cell clonality in common variable immunodeficiency. This table comes from immunoSEQ multiplex PCR, and its TCRdb copy is limited to in-frame clones, with some not included. The sample offers about 81,000 clones and no singletons, the top ten holding around 0.8%. The CDR3 contains 14 residues. The ends lost 5 bases at V and 7 bases at J; junction bases unmatched: 8. Germline CDR1 GTSNPN, CDR2 SVGIG (reference sequence). This clone has a count of ten or more. The DNA ends 3 residues before the CDR3 does, and the rest of the CDR3 is filled in from the germline J gene.

J is TRBJ1-6 and V is TRBV30, with TRBD1 matching over 7 bases. The material sequenced was peripheral blood mononuclear cells. The receptor's source is a person aged 18 to 75 in good health. This chain's CDR3 is CAWEPGTVNSPLHF. The CDR3 DNA, read in part, is TGTGCCTGGGAGCCGGGGACAGTAAATTCACCC.